Listed here are 19 T cell receptor beta chains from one sample, sequenced in a study of blood T cell repertoires in COVID-19. The protocol was immunoSEQ multiplex PCR, while the TCRdb copy is restricted to in-frame clones and leaves out a portion. The profile shows around 300,000 clones, around 90% of them singletons. Sequenced material: peripheral blood. Receptors originate from a woman aged 40 to 50 who had recovered from COVID-19.

The rearrangement links TRBV7-3 to TRBJ2-6; D perhaps matches TRBD2 (5 bases). Trimming took off 5 bases at V and 0 bases at J, with 17 bases between the two ends. Germline V gives CDR1 SGHTA, CDR2 FQGTGA. The CDR3 runs 18 residues. Here the CDR3 DNA reads TGTGCCAGCAGCCCCCGCGGGCCCGCCAACTCTGGGGCCAACGTCCTGACTTTC. This sequence encodes CASSPRGPANSGANVLTF.

V and J are TRBV7-3 and TRBJ2-7; TRBD2 is a possible D gene (6 bases). This CDR3 has 14 amino acids. Trimming pared 0 bases from V and 0 bases from J, leaving 6 bases between. Germline V CDR1 and CDR2: SGHTA, FQGTGA. The CDR3 is CASSLTGSSYEQYF. CDR3 nucleotides: TGTGCCAGCAGCTTAACCGGGAGCTCCTACGAGCAGTACTTC. Drawing the rest from reference TRBV7-3 and TRBJ2-7, the complete variable domain is GAGVSQTPSNKVTEKGKYVELRCDPISGHTALYWYRQSLGQGPEFLIYFQGTGAADDSGLPNDRFFAVRPEGSVSTLKIQRTERGDSAVYLCASSLTGSSYEQYFGPGTRLTVT.

V gene TRBV9 combines with J gene TRBJ2-3, with TRBD2 identical over 12 bases. Germline V lookup: CDR1 SGDLS, CDR2 YYNGEE. The J segment lost 3 bases and the V segment lost 6 bases, leaving 8 bases of the junction unmatched. The CDR3 is 16 amino acids. CDR3 loop: CASTSGRAGKTDTQYF. CDR3 DNA sequence: TGTGCCAGCACTAGCGGGAGGGCGGGGAAGACAGATACGCAGTATTTT.

V gene TRBV11-3 combines with J gene TRBJ2-1; 8 nucleotides match TRBD2. The V gene's germline CDR1 is SGHNT and CDR2 YENEEA. The CDR3 loop spans 15 amino acids. The V gene end was trimmed by 1 base and the J gene end by 7 bases; junction bases not matched to a gene: 6. The CDR3 spells CASSLVSGSGNEQFF. CDR3 DNA: TGTGCCAGCAGCTTAGTGAGCGGGAGTGGTAATGAGCAGTTCTTC.

The V gene is TRBV7-3, the J gene TRBJ2-3, with a possible D match to TRBD2 (7 bases). CDR3 length: 15 amino acids. Germline V gene sequence: CDR1 SGHTA, CDR2 FQGTGA. Trimming stripped 1 base from V and 2 bases from J, with 10 bases between. CDR3 coding DNA: TGTGCCAGCAGCTTAAGGGGGGGCCTCACAGATACGCAGTATTTT. Amino acids: CASSLRGGLTDTQYF.

The V gene is TRBV6-1, the J gene TRBJ2-3, with 10 bases fitting TRBD2. CDR1 and CDR2 from the germline V gene are MNHNS and SASEGT. This CDR3 spans 14 amino acids. With V trimmed by 3 bases and J by 4 bases, 1 base remained unmatched. Here the CDR3 reads CASSETSGPDTQYF. In DNA, the CDR3 is TGTGCCAGCAGTGAGACTAGCGGGCCAGATACGCAGTATTTT.

A word on this clone: A read error may produce the germline difference seen at one junction end. The J gene is TRBJ1-2, the V gene TRBV9; D perhaps matches TRBD1 (6 bases). This CDR3 has 16 residues. Germline V gives CDR1 SGDLS, CDR2 YYNGEE. The CDR3 region is CASSVGGPAFNNGYTF. For the CDR3, the DNA is TGTGCCAGCAGCGTAGGGGGGCCGGCATTTAACAATGGCTACACCTTC.

The chain combines TRBV7-9 with TRBJ2-1; TRBD1 might be the D (5 bases). CDR1 is SEHNR and CDR2 is FQNEAQ in the germline V gene (reference sequence). V was shortened by 5 bases and J by 9 bases, with 14 bases between the two germline ends. CDR3 length: 13 residues. CDR3 loop: CASSPGAAGEQFF. The DNA of the CDR3 is TGTGCCAGCAGCCCTGGGGCAGCTGGTGAGCAGTTCTTC.

The chain combines TRBV5-1 with TRBJ2-1; D is uncertain. The CDR3 is 12 amino acids. V was pared by 1 base and J by 8 bases, with 7 bases between. The germline CDR1 and CDR2 sequences are SGHRS and YFSETQ. Here the CDR3 DNA reads TGCGCCAGCAGCTTGAACTTCGATGAGCAGTTCTTC. This encodes CASSLNFDEQFF.

This chain joins TRBV6-5 and TRBJ1-5; D is unclear. The CDR3 is 15 amino acids. Looked up from germline, CDR1 is MNHEY and CDR2 is SVGAGI. V was trimmed by 7 bases and J by 5 bases, leaving 18 bases between them. The CDR3 here is CASNQRVGSYQPQHF. CDR3 sequence (DNA): TGTGCCAGCAATCAGAGGGTGGGGAGCTATCAGCCCCAGCATTTT.

The chain links TRBV30 to TRBJ1-1; weak D call: TRBD1 (6 bases). In germline, CDR1 is GTSNPN, CDR2 SVGIG (reference sequence). V was pared by 2 bases and J by 7 bases, with 17 bases between. This CDR3 region has 14 residues. The CDR3 spells CAWSRGGDGGEAFF. CDR3 bases: TGTGCCTGGAGTAGGGGGGGGGACGGAGGTGAAGCTTTCTTT.

The rearrangement joins TRBV11-2 to TRBJ1-6; 7 nucleotides match TRBD1. The germline gives CDR1 SGHAT, CDR2 FQNNGV. The CDR3 covers 16 residues. After removal of 7 bases from V and 4 bases from J, the junction contained 10 bases not matched to a gene. This CDR3 reads CASTTLGTEYNSPLHF. CDR3 DNA: TGTGCCAGCACCACCCTCGGGACAGAATATAATTCACCCCTCCACTTT.

The rearrangement joins TRBV27 to TRBJ2-7; 8 bases align to TRBD1. Germline trimming cut 5 bases from V and 2 bases from J; bases unmatched to any gene: 8. CDR3 length: 15 residues. CDR1 and CDR2 from the germline V gene are MNHEY and SMNVEV (reference sequence). The CDR3 DNA reads TGTGCCAGCAGTGAACAGGGGGATGGGCCCTACGAGCAGTACTTC. Residues: CASSEQGDGPYEQYF.

The genes are TRBV19 and TRBJ2-5; D may be TRBD2 (5 bases). The CDR3 totals 14 residues. Germline loops: CDR1 LNHDA, CDR2 SQIVND (reference sequence). Trimming removed 4 bases from V and 4 bases from J, with 13 bases in between. CDR3: CASSTRADGETQYF. Here the CDR3 DNA reads TGTGCCAGTAGTACGAGAGCGGATGGAGAGACCCAGTACTTC.

The rearrangement links TRBV5-1 to TRBJ2-7, with D perhaps matching TRBD2 (6 bases). Trimming took off 3 bases at V and 6 bases at J, with 10 bases between the two ends. The germline V gene has CDR1 SGHRS and CDR2 YFSETQ. This CDR3 is 12 amino acids long. CDR3 protein: CASSSRGTEQYF. DNA for the CDR3: TGCGCCAGCAGCTCGCGGGGTACCGAGCAGTACTTC.

The genes are TRBV4-1 and TRBJ2-3; D remains unclear. Trimming shortened V by 4 bases and J by 7 bases, and 18 bases separated the two germline ends. This CDR3 contains 15 residues. Per the germline V gene, CDR1 is MGHRA and CDR2 is YSYEKL. The CDR3 loop reads CASSLDFAAPNTQYF. DNA of the CDR3: TGCGCCAGCAGCCTCGACTTTGCTGCACCTAATACGCAGTATTTT.

The chain uses TRBV30 and TRBJ1-3; no firm D call. Trimming removed 1 base from V and 8 bases from J, with 6 bases in between. Looked up from germline, CDR1 is GTSNPN and CDR2 is SVGIG (reference sequence). The CDR3 extends over 11 amino acids. Written as DNA, the CDR3 is TGTGCCTGGAGTGCCCTCTACACCATATATTTT. Its translation is CAWSALYTIYF.

This chain joins TRBV9 and TRBJ2-3; D gene unclear. The CDR3 spans 15 residues. Trimming took 0 bases from V and 2 from J, leaving 10 bases between them. Germline V CDR1 and CDR2: SGDLS, YYNGEE. CDR3 sequence: CASSVAVTPTDTQYF. In DNA form, the CDR3 reads TGTGCCAGCAGCGTAGCCGTTACACCCACAGATACGCAGTATTTT.

This clone was found once. The J gene is TRBJ1-2, the V gene TRBV5-6; TRBD1 matches at 7 bases. In germline, CDR1 is SGHDT, CDR2 YYEEEE. Trimming cost V 6 bases and J 9 bases; bases outside gene matches: 11. This CDR3 has 13 amino acids. CDR3 loop: CASTRTGRISYTF. The CDR3 region has the DNA TGTGCCAGCACCCGGACAGGTAGAATCAGCTACACCTTC.